Presented here are 6 T cell receptor beta chains from one specimen sequenced in a study of memory CD4+ T cells and cytomegalovirus serostatus. Assay: immunoSEQ multiplex PCR; the TCRdb copy retains only in-frame clones and omits some. The sample consists of 35,000 to 50,000 clones, about 79% of them appearing once. The sort gate was single viable CD3+CD4+CD8-CD45RO+ cells for memory CD4+ T cells. The source material was memory CD4+ T cells from blood. Source of these receptors: an adult in good health and CMV-seronegative.

This clone was seen a single time. This chain joins TRBV30 and TRBJ1-5, with D unresolved. From germline, CDR1 is GTSNPN and CDR2 SVGIG (reference sequence). The germline V and J ends were trimmed by 1 base and 7 bases, with 14 bases remaining between them. The CDR3 length is 14 residues. The CDR3 nucleotides are TGTGCCTGGAGTGCCGGCAGGTCAGGACAGCCCCAGCATTTT. This gives the protein CAWSAGRSGQPQHF. The complete variable domain, with remaining parts taken from reference TRBV30 and TRBJ1-5, reads SQTIHQWPATLVQPVGSPLSLECTVEGTSNPNLYWYRQAAGRGLQLLFYSVGIGQISSEVPQNLSASRPQDRQFILSSKKLLLSDSGFYLCAWSAGRSGQPQHFGDGTRLSIL.

The chain joins TRBV5-8 to TRBJ2-1, with D possibly called TRBD1 or TRBD2 (7 bases each). Germline lookup yields CDR1 SGHTS and CDR2 YDEGEE. CDR3 length: 20 residues. Trimming removed 4 bases at V and 0 bases at J, with 26 bases between. For the CDR3, the DNA is TGTGCCAGCAGCGCGGGGGACAGCGTAGCCAAACGGAGCTCCTACAATGAGCAGTTCTTC. It is translated as CASSAGDSVAKRSSYNEQFF.

The CDR3 coding sequence is TGTGCCAGCAGCTGGACAGGGGGCCCCTACAATGAGCAGTTCTTC. It is translated as CASSWTGGPYNEQFF. The rearrangement links TRBV5-6 to TRBJ2-1, with TRBD1 matching 11 bases. The CDR3 length is 15 residues. V shed 3 bases and J 2 bases; nucleotides not matched to a gene: 1. The germline gives CDR1 SGHDT, CDR2 YYEEEE.

The chain combines TRBV6-5 with TRBJ2-3, with TRBD1 identical over 11 bases. Trimming cost V 4 bases and J 4 bases; bases outside gene matches: 7. The CDR3 contains 16 residues. Germline-derived CDR1 and CDR2 are MNHEY and SVGAGI. The CDR3 sequence: CASSLRAGQGADTQYF. In DNA, the CDR3 is TGTGCCAGCAGTTTACGGGCGGGACAGGGGGCAGATACGCAGTATTTT.

The V call is TRBV7-2, the J call TRBJ2-7; D ambiguous. The CDR3 totals 13 residues. Germline CDR1 is SGHTA and CDR2 is FQGNSA. Trimming stripped 3 bases from V and 1 base from J, with 7 bases between. CDR3: CASSFRPSYEQYF. The CDR3 DNA is TGTGCCAGCAGCTTCCGACCTTCCTACGAGCAGTACTTC.

The chain is built from TRBV30 and TRBJ1-1, with D hard to call. CDR1 and CDR2 (germline): GTSNPN, SVGIG (reference sequence). The CDR3 loop spans 13 amino acids. Deletions cut 6 bases from V and 0 bases from J, with 11 bases between. CDR3 DNA sequence: TGTGCCTGTGAACAACAGTTGAACACTGAAGCTTTCTTT. This encodes CACEQQLNTEAFF. The variable domain in full, with the rest retrieved from reference TRBV30 and TRBJ1-1, is SQTIHQWPATLVQPVGSPLSLECTVEGTSNPNLYWYRQAAGRGLQLLFYSVGIGQISSEVPQNLSASRPQDRQFILSSKKLLLSDSGFYLCACEQQLNTEAFFGQGTRLTVV.